Below, 14 T cell receptor beta chains from the same sample are listed, as sequenced in a study of blood T cell repertoires in COVID-19. Produced via immunoSEQ multiplex PCR; TCRdb's table is partial and in-frame only. In the table there are about 36,000 clones, approximately 86% of which are singletons. What was sequenced was peripheral blood. The receptor set was obtained from a human donor in a cohort sampled during active COVID-19.

This clone was recorded only once. This rearrangement joins TRBV28 to TRBJ1-3; possible D gene TRBD1, 6 bases. In germline, CDR1 is MDHEN, CDR2 SYDVKM. Trimming left V 6 bases short and J 9 bases short, with 21 bases between. This CDR3 spans 15 amino acids. The CDR3 loop reads CASSGGGQGSRTIYF. The DNA of the CDR3 is TGTGCCAGCAGCGGGGGGGGTCAGGGGAGTCGCACCATATATTTT.

J is TRBJ1-2 and V is TRBV30; 8 bases align to TRBD1. Germline assignment: CDR1 GTSNPN and CDR2 SVGIG (reference sequence). The junction had 8 bases not matched to a gene; V was cut back by 0 bases and J by 5 bases. The CDR3 spans 15 residues. Here the CDR3 reads CAWSVTGTGRYGYTF. For the CDR3, the DNA is TGTGCCTGGAGTGTAACCGGGACAGGACGTTATGGCTACACCTTC.

The chain joins TRBV2 to TRBJ1-1, with D maybe TRBD1 (5 bases). This CDR3 has 15 amino acids. The V and J ends lost 1 base and 1 base respectively, with 10 bases between them. CDR1 and CDR2 (germline): SNHLY, FYNNEI. The DNA for the CDR3 is TGTGCCAGCAGTGAAGTAGGCCAGGGGAACACTGAAGCTTTCTTT. This codes for CASSEVGQGNTEAFF.

This clone was observed once. The gene calls are TRBV5-1 and TRBJ2-1; 13 bases map to TRBD2. The CDR3 runs 18 residues. With 0 bases clipped from V and 6 bases from J, the junction kept 9 bases outside the gene matches. From germline, CDR1 is SGHRS and CDR2 YFSETQ. CDR3 DNA sequence: TGCGCCAGCAGCTTGGGACTAGCGGGGGGCCGACACCCCAATGAGCAGTTCTTC. It yields the protein CASSLGLAGGRHPNEQFF.

This chain connects TRBV7-2 to TRBJ2-1; tentative D call: TRBD2 (7 bases). Germline V gene data show CDR1 as SGHTA and CDR2 as FQGNSA. The CDR3 contains 14 residues. Trimming removed 3 bases from V and 7 bases from J, with 13 bases in between. In DNA form, the CDR3 reads TGTGCCAGCAGCTTCTCGGGGGGCTTTAATGAGCAGTTCTTC. Its translation is CASSFSGGFNEQFF.

The genes are TRBV5-4 and TRBJ1-2; possibly TRBD1 for D (5 bases). V was cut by 1 base and J by 8 bases, with 9 bases left in between. This CDR3 has 12 amino acids. Germline-derived CDR1 and CDR2 are SGHNT and YYREEE (reference sequence). The chain's CDR3 is CASSLKQGGYTF. The CDR3 DNA follows: TGTGCCAGCAGCTTGAAGCAGGGCGGCTACACCTTC.

The V and J genes are TRBV6-5 and TRBJ2-7; 7 bases agree with TRBD1. J gave up 0 bases and V 5 bases, and 4 bases lay outside the gene matches. Germline CDR1 is MNHEY and CDR2 is SVGAGI. This CDR3 contains 14 residues. Here the CDR3 DNA reads TGTGCCAGCAGTCTGACAGGGTCCTCCTACGAGCAGTACTTC. This codes for CASSLTGSSYEQYF.

The chain recombines TRBV9 with TRBJ2-1; tentative D call: TRBD1 (5 bases). The CDR3 extends over 15 amino acids. V shed 4 bases and J shed 4 bases, with 15 bases lying between them. The germline V gene encodes CDR1 SGDLS and CDR2 YYNGEE. The CDR3: CASSFTDTTYNEQFF. Written as DNA, the CDR3 is TGTGCCAGCAGCTTCACGGACACCACTTACAATGAGCAGTTCTTC.

This clone was observed a few times. V and J are TRBV5-4 and TRBJ1-5; no clear D gene. V gave up 0 bases and J gave up 6 bases, with 10 bases separating them. The CDR3 is 14 amino acids. The germline V gene encodes CDR1 SGHNT and CDR2 YYREEE (reference sequence). The CDR3 DNA reads as TGTGCCAGCAGCTTGGGCGGTATTGGTCAGCCCCAGCATTTT. Its translation is CASSLGGIGQPQHF. The whole variable domain, remainder taken from reference TRBV5-4 and TRBJ1-5, is ETGVTQSPTHLIKTRGQQVTLRCSSQSGHNTVSWYQQALGQGPQFIFQYYREEENGRGNFPPRFSGLQFPNYSSELNVNALELDDSALYLCASSLGGIGQPQHFGDGTRLSIL.

CDR3 in amino acids: CASSLGTGSQPQHF. CDR3 in DNA: TGTGCCAGCAGCCTTGGGACAGGGAGTCAGCCCCAGCATTTT. This chain links TRBV9 with TRBJ1-5; 9 positions match TRBD1. Germline lookup yields CDR1 SGDLS and CDR2 YYNGEE. Losses at the gene ends were 4 bases for V and 6 bases for J; bases not matched to a gene: 5. This CDR3 has 14 residues. Variable domain in full (rest from reference TRBV9 and TRBJ1-5): DSGVTQTPKHLITATGQRVTLRCSPRSGDLSVYWYQQSLDQGLQFLIQYYNGEERAKGNILERFSAQQFPDLHSELNLSSLELGDSALYFCASSLGTGSQPQHFGDGTRLSIL.

As regards this clone: A read error may produce the germline difference seen at one junction end. This chain uses TRBV6-6 with TRBJ2-7; the D gene is possibly TRBD2 (6 bases). The germline V gene encodes CDR1 MNHNY and CDR2 SVGAGI (reference sequence). This CDR3 is 13 amino acids long. CDR3 coding DNA: TGTGCCAGCAGTAGCCACCGGGAGCCCTTAGCCGCCTTC. This translates into CASSSHREPLAAF.

This rearrangement joins TRBV7-9 to TRBJ1-6, with D possibly being TRBD1 (5 bases). Trimming took 1 base from V and 7 from J, leaving 5 bases between them. The CDR3 totals 13 residues. Germline loops: CDR1 SEHNR, CDR2 FQNEAQ (reference sequence). This CDR3 is CASSLEGNSPLHF. The DNA of the CDR3 is TGTGCCAGCAGCTTAGAGGGGAATTCACCCCTCCACTTT.

The chain is built from TRBV9 and TRBJ2-2; D is uncertain. Germline V gene lookup returns CDR1 SGDLS and CDR2 YYNGEE. Trimming left V 3 bases short and J 6 bases short, with 3 bases between. The CDR3 totals 11 residues. The CDR3 coding sequence is TGTGCCAGCAGCGAGCCCGGGGAGCTGTTTTTT. This sequence encodes CASSEPGELFF.

The V gene is TRBV3-1 (or the pseudogene TRBV3-2), the J gene TRBJ2-7; D remains unclear. V was cut by 1 base and J by 5 bases, with 18 bases left in between. The germline CDR1 and CDR2 sequences are LGHDT and YNNKEL (reference sequence). This CDR3 is built from 16 residues. In DNA, the CDR3 is TGTGCCAGCAGCCAAGTTGATGGGTCAGGATGGGACGAGCAGTACTTC. Translation: CASSQVDGSGWDEQYF.